This T cell receptor (beta chain) was profiled in a study of blood T cell repertoires in COVID-19. Germline trimming cut 2 bases from V and 4 bases from J; bases unmatched to any gene: 5. This CDR3 is 15 amino acids long. Germline CDR1 is SGDLS and CDR2 is YYNGEE. Clones were read by immunoSEQ multiplex PCR, and TCRdb kept only the in-frame ones, dropping some. Here the sample spans 200,000 or so clones, 80% to 90% being singletons. The sequenced material came from peripheral blood. V and J are TRBV9 and TRBJ1-1; 10 nucleotides line up with TRBD1. The receptor's source is a man aged 55 to 70 with acute or convalescent COVID-19. CDR3 nucleotides: TGTGCCAGCAGCGTTGGGGGACAGGGGTCCACTGAAGCTTTCTTT. It encodes CASSVGGQGSTEAFF. Complete variable domain (other parts from reference TRBV9 and TRBJ1-1): DSGVTQTPKHLITATGQRVTLRCSPRSGDLSVYWYQQSLDQGLQFLIQYYNGEERAKGNILERFSAQQFPDLHSELNLSSLELGDSALYFCASSVGGQGSTEAFFGQGTRLTVV.